One sample yielded the 14 T cell receptor beta chains listed below, sequenced in a study of shared clonotypes between healthy human individuals. Measured with immunoSEQ multiplex PCR; TCRdb has only the in-frame clones, and not every one. The data hold some 2,000,000 clones, with approximately 95% observed a single time. Specimen: naive CD4+ T cells sorted from blood. The subset denotes: CD45RA+ positively selected. The origin of the receptors is a man aged 18 to 35 in good health.

J is TRBJ2-7 and V is TRBV6-1; 7 bases agree with TRBD1. V dropped 6 bases and J dropped 3; count of bases not matched to a gene: 8. CDR3 length: 14 amino acids. Germline CDR1 and CDR2: MNHNS and SASEGT. The CDR3 reads CASRSRQGIYEQYF. Written as DNA, the CDR3 is TGTGCCAGCAGGTCCCGACAGGGTATCTACGAGCAGTACTTC.

V is TRBV18 and J is TRBJ2-2, with TRBD1 as a possible D gene (6 bases). Germline CDR1 and CDR2: KGHSH and LQKENI. Deletions cut 1 base from V and 0 bases from J, with 12 bases between. The length of the CDR3 is 17 residues. This CDR3 is CASSPRVGGTNTGELFF. The CDR3 region has the DNA TGTGCCAGCTCACCACGGGTAGGGGGTACGAACACCGGGGAGCTGTTTTTT.

The chain links TRBV7-4 to TRBJ1-4; no firm D call. V lost 5 bases, J lost 7 bases, and 20 bases lay in between. This CDR3 is built from 16 residues. Germline V gives CDR1 SGHVT, CDR2 SQSDAQ. The CDR3 region has the DNA TGTGCCAGCAGCCGATTGTACAGCTGGGGTCGTGAAAAACTGTTTTTT. Its translation: CASSRLYSWGREKLFF.

The chain is built from TRBV7-9 and TRBJ2-5; D gene unclear. The germline gives CDR1 SEHNR, CDR2 FQNEAQ (reference sequence). The ends were cut back, 5 bases at V and 4 bases at J, with 17 bases in the middle. This CDR3 contains 15 residues. In DNA form, the CDR3 reads TGTGCCAGCAGCCAACCCCGGCTAGAGAGAGAGACCCAGTACTTC. Encoded protein: CASSQPRLERETQYF.

Turning to this clone: In the same sample, other DNA sequences code for this CDR3. This chain joins TRBV10-3 and TRBJ1-2; the D gene is possibly TRBD1 (6 bases). V was trimmed by 6 bases and J by 4 bases, leaving 12 bases between them. The length of the CDR3 is 13 residues. The germline V gene has CDR1 ENHRY and CDR2 SYGVKD. The CDR3 protein is CAISFQGSYGYTF. Here the CDR3 DNA reads TGTGCCATCAGCTTCCAGGGGAGCTATGGCTACACCTTC.

This chain connects TRBV29-1 to TRBJ2-5; weak D call: TRBD1 (6 bases). Trimming left V 7 bases short and J 5 bases short, with 14 bases between. Germline V gives CDR1 SQVTM, CDR2 ANQGSEA. CDR3 size: 12 residues. CDR3 DNA sequence: TGCAGCGCCTCGTCACAGGGCGAGACCCAGTACTTC. Protein sequence: CSASSQGETQYF.

The chain employs TRBV5-6 and TRBJ2-7; 8 bases agree with TRBD1. Germline CDR1 and CDR2: SGHDT and YYEEEE. The CDR3 totals 11 residues. The trim removed 3 bases at V and 12 bases at J, leaving 5 bases unmatched. In DNA form, the CDR3 reads TGTGCCAGCAGCTCCGGACAGGGAGGGTACTTC. Translated: CASSSGQGGYF.

This sequence joins TRBV6-1 and TRBJ1-2; D is uncertain. CDR1 is MNHNS, CDR2 SASEGT, per germline. The CDR3 is 14 amino acids. V lost 3 bases and J 2 bases, leaving 10 bases between the germline ends. The CDR3 spells CASSEYQTNYGYTF. CDR3 in DNA: TGTGCCAGCAGTGAGTACCAGACAAACTATGGCTACACCTTC.

CDR3 sequence (DNA): TGTGCCAGCAGCCTCGCGGAGCGGGAGCTTACAGATACGCAGTATTTT. It encodes CASSLAERELTDTQYF. V gene TRBV7-9 combines with J gene TRBJ2-3, with 8 bases identical to TRBD2. Germline assignment: CDR1 SEHNR and CDR2 FQNEAQ (reference sequence). This CDR3 spans 16 amino acids. J lost 3 bases, V lost 5 bases, and 10 bases had no gene match.

The chain links TRBV9 to TRBJ2-5; D might be TRBD1 (6 bases). Trimming removed 3 bases at V and 7 bases at J, with 7 bases between. CDR1 is SGDLS, CDR2 YYNGEE, per germline. The CDR3 is made up of 11 amino acids. CDR3 sequence: CASSARGTQYF. CDR3 in DNA: TGTGCCAGCAGCGCCAGGGGGACCCAGTACTTC. The full variable domain, with the rest looked up from reference TRBV9 and TRBJ2-5, is DSGVTQTPKHLITATGQRVTLRCSPRSGDLSVYWYQQSLDQGLQFLIQYYNGEERAKGNILERFSAQQFPDLHSELNLSSLELGDSALYFCASSARGTQYFGPGTRLLVL.

This clone was counted once. The gene calls are TRBV6-1 and TRBJ1-1; no definite D call. The CDR3 sequence is 11 residues long. V lost 6 bases and J lost 5, with 7 bases in between. CDR1 is MNHNS, CDR2 SASEGT, per germline. The CDR3 DNA reads TGTGCCAGCAGGCTTCGAACTGAAGCTTTCTTT. Residues: CASRLRTEAFF.

In DNA form, the CDR3 reads TGTGCCAGCAGTGAATTAAGAGGGAGCAATCAGCCCCAGCATTTT. Protein: CASSELRGSNQPQHF. V usage is TRBV6-1 and J usage is TRBJ1-5; no definite D call. In germline, CDR1 is MNHNS, CDR2 SASEGT. V lost 2 bases to trimming and J lost 1 base, with 9 bases between them. This CDR3 spans 15 amino acids.

Notes on this clone: The junction departs from the called germline gene at one end, perhaps through a read error. This CDR3 is also generated by other DNA sequences in the sample. The rearrangement links TRBV30 to TRBJ2-5; tentatively, D is TRBD2 (6 bases). Germline CDR1 and CDR2: GTSNPN and SVGIG (reference sequence). This CDR3 region has 15 residues. The CDR3, as DNA: TGCGCCTGGAGTTTGGGCGGGAAGGGGCAAGAGACCCAGTACTTC. Amino acids: CAWSLGGKGQETQYF.

The chain joins TRBV18 to TRBJ1-2; TRBD1 matches at 7 bases. There are 14 residues in the CDR3. J gave up 2 bases and V 3 bases, and 3 bases lay outside the gene matches. Looked up from germline, CDR1 is KGHSH and CDR2 is LQKENI. CDR3 coding DNA: TGTGCCAGCTCACCCGACAGGGTCAACTATGGCTACACCTTC. It encodes CASSPDRVNYGYTF.